This T cell receptor (beta chain) was sequenced during a study of blood T cell repertoires in COVID-19. At the level of the study: COVID-19 samples from acute and convalescent phases originated in the United States, Italy and Spain. Nucleic acid was either cDNA or gDNA, and it came from T cells, B-cell-depleted T cells, or PBMCs.

There are 16 residues in the CDR3. In germline, CDR1 is SGHVS, CDR2 FQNEAQ. The germline V and J ends were trimmed by 5 bases and 4 bases, with 18 bases remaining between them. Authors' analysis steps: Estimates of nucleated cell counts were drawn from the amplification of reference gene primers. Here immunoSEQ multiplex PCR was the method, and the copy in TCRdb shows in-frame clones only, minus some. D and trimming were read from the DNA, whereas the V and J calls and clone size are those reported in that table. The sample has roughly 320,000 clones; almost 85% are singletons. The rearrangement uses TRBV7-8 and TRBJ1-5; D is ambiguous. Sequences were obtained from peripheral blood. This TCR was sampled from a human donor in a cohort sampled during active COVID-19. The CDR3 loop reads CASSPIIGVGNQPQHF. In DNA form, the CDR3 reads TGTGCCAGCAGCCCAATCATCGGGGTGGGAAATCAGCCCCAGCATTTT.